Following are 32 T cell receptor beta chains from one sample sequenced in a study of T-cell reconstitution after alpha-beta-depleted transplantation in children. The TCRbeta library was prepared with unique molecular identifiers. A single record per CDR3 protein comes from TCRdb applying MiXCR to the PCR reads. Altogether around 670,000 distinct CDR3 sequences are present, over 10% being singletons, with the ten largest covering roughly 0.84%. Sequenced here: PBMCs, sampled before TCRalphabeta/CD19-depleted stem cell transplant. These receptors all come from a girl aged 2 to 9 with congenital amegakaryocytic thrombocytopenia, due to receive a stem cell transplant.

This clonotype was picked up a small number of times. This rearrangement joins TRBV15 to TRBJ2-7; D is undetermined. The CDR3 sequence is 13 residues long. V lost 2 bases, J lost 6 bases, and 11 bases lay in between. Germline V gene data show CDR1 as LNHNV and CDR2 as YYDKDF (reference sequence). CDR3 bases: TGTGCCACCAGCAGAAAGTACCGGGCCGAGCAGTACTTC. Translation gives CATSRKYRAEQYF.

This clonotype has a count of ten or more. The genes are TRBV20-1 and TRBJ2-7, with 12 bases fitting TRBD2. Germline values: CDR1 DFQATT, CDR2 SNEGSKA (reference sequence). Trimming at V came to 3 bases and at J to 0 bases, leaving 0 bases not matched to a gene. This CDR3 is built from 14 residues. CDR3 sequence: CSARTSGSSYEQYF. CDR3 nucleotides: TGCAGTGCTAGGACTAGCGGGAGCTCCTACGAGCAGTACTTC.

Ten or more counts support this clonotype. This chain uses TRBV5-1 with TRBJ2-1, with D possibly matching TRBD2 (6 bases). V gave up 3 bases and J gave up 4 bases, with 14 bases separating them. CDR3 length equals 15 residues. Germline CDR1 SGHRS, CDR2 YFSETQ. Here the CDR3 DNA reads TGCGCCAGCAGCTCGGGGCCGGGAGAATACAATGAGCAGTTCTTC. Translating it yields CASSSGPGEYNEQFF.

V is TRBV20-1 and J is TRBJ2-5; D ambiguous. Deletions cut 7 bases from V and 2 bases from J, with 14 bases between. CDR3 size: 13 residues. Germline values: CDR1 DFQATT, CDR2 SNEGSKA (reference sequence). The CDR3 protein is CSVPWAAQETQYF. DNA for the CDR3: TGCAGTGTCCCATGGGCGGCACAAGAGACCCAGTACTTC.

This clonotype was counted many times. This chain joins TRBV12-3 or TRBV12-4 and TRBJ2-1, with 7 bases fitting TRBD2. V gave up 6 bases and J gave up 6 bases; unmatched junction bases: 5. There are 13 residues in the CDR3. CDR3 sequence: CASRIAGPNEQFF. The CDR3 coding sequence is TGTGCCAGCAGAATAGCGGGCCCCAATGAGCAGTTCTTC.

This clonotype was observed at least ten times. The chain joins TRBV29-1 to TRBJ2-3, with D perhaps matching TRBD2 (6 bases). CDR3 length equals 15 residues. Germline CDR1 reads SQVTM; CDR2 reads ANQGSEA. V lost 2 bases and J lost 2, with 14 bases in between. CDR3 amino acids: CSVENWDSYTDTQYF. In DNA, the CDR3 is TGCAGCGTTGAAAATTGGGACTCCTACACAGATACGCAGTATTTT.

This clonotype was observed a handful of times. V is TRBV7-9 and J is TRBJ2-3; tentative D call: TRBD1 (5 bases). Trimming pared 1 base from V and 2 bases from J, leaving 10 bases between. Germline V gene sequence: CDR1 SEHNR, CDR2 FQNEAQ (reference sequence). This CDR3 is 15 amino acids long. The CDR3 DNA follows: TGTGCCAGCAGCTTAGTACAGGTTTCCACAGATACGCAGTATTTT. It translates to CASSLVQVSTDTQYF. Together with reference TRBV7-9 and TRBJ2-3, the CDR3 gives the full variable domain: DTGVSQNPRHKITKRGQNVTFRCDPISEHNRLYWYRQTLGQGPEFLTYFQNEAQLEKSRLLSDRFSAERPKGSFSTLEIQRTEQGDSAMYLCASSLVQVSTDTQYFGPGTRLTVL.

This clonotype has at least ten counts. The J gene is TRBJ2-6, the V gene TRBV29-1; D gene uncertain. The germline V gene has CDR1 SQVTM and CDR2 ANQGSEA. The CDR3 runs 15 residues. Trimming cost V 5 bases and J 1 base, with 12 bases left between them. This chain's CDR3 is CSVTWVWSGANVLTF. The CDR3, as DNA: TGCAGCGTTACCTGGGTCTGGTCTGGGGCCAACGTCCTGACTTTC.

This clonotype has only a few counts. The V gene is TRBV5-1, the J gene TRBJ2-5; 9 bases are a match to TRBD2. This CDR3 has 17 residues. V was clipped by 0 bases and J by 2 bases; unmatched bases: 8. Germline-derived CDR1 and CDR2 are SGHRS and YFSETQ. This CDR3 reads CASSLARLAGQQETQYF. The CDR3 DNA follows: TGCGCCAGCAGCTTGGCCCGGCTAGCGGGACAACAAGAGACCCAGTACTTC.

This clonotype was observed at least ten times. This chain joins TRBV20-1 and TRBJ2-1; D is unresolved. Between the trimmed V and J ends, which lost 6 bases and 8 bases, there was a span of 11 bases. Germline V CDR1 and CDR2: DFQATT, SNEGSKA (reference sequence). This CDR3 contains 11 residues. CDR3 amino acids: CSAPHPDEQFF. In nucleotides, the CDR3 is TGCAGTGCCCCCCATCCTGATGAGCAGTTCTTC.

This clonotype appeared many times. The rearrangement uses TRBV5-1 and TRBJ2-7; tentatively, D is TRBD2 (6 bases). This CDR3 is built from 13 residues. Trimming took off 4 bases at V and 0 bases at J, with 8 bases between the two ends. Germline-derived CDR1 and CDR2 are SGHRS and YFSETQ. The CDR3 DNA reads TGCGCCAGCAGCGGGGGGAGCTCCTACGAGCAGTACTTC. This encodes CASSGGSSYEQYF. Variable domain in full (rest from reference TRBV5-1 and TRBJ2-7): KAGVTQTPRYLIKTRGQQVTLSCSPISGHRSVSWYQQTPGQGLQFLFEYFSETQRNKGNFPGRFSGRQFSNSRSEMNVSTLELGDSALYLCASSGGSSYEQYFGPGTRLTVT.

This clonotype was counted a few times. The chain recombines TRBV20-1 with TRBJ2-6, with D perhaps TRBD2 (5 bases). The CDR3 consists of 13 residues. Germline-derived CDR1 and CDR2 are DFQATT and SNEGSKA (reference sequence). Trimming left V 3 bases short and J 4 bases short, with 7 bases between. The CDR3 protein is CSASLAGANVLTF. The CDR3 bases are TGCAGTGCTAGTCTAGCCGGGGCCAACGTCCTGACTTTC.

In this sample, this clonotype turned up once. A much bigger clone sits one base away, suggesting this may be a read error. The chain couples TRBV5-6 to TRBJ1-5; D perhaps matches TRBD1 (5 bases). The CDR3 runs to 14 residues. Germline lookup yields CDR1 SGHDT and CDR2 YYEEEE. CDR3 sequence: CDSSLGRVDQPQHF. The CDR3 nucleotides are TGTGACAGCAGCTTGGGCAGGGTGGATCAGCCCCAGCATTTT.

This clonotype was observed many times. The chain links TRBV5-1 to TRBJ2-2, with 13 bases lining up with TRBD2. Trimming took 7 bases from V and 7 from J; bases not matched to a gene: 10. The CDR3 contains 16 residues. Germline values: CDR1 SGHRS, CDR2 YFSETQ. The CDR3 is CASARGTSGNNGELFF. DNA of the CDR3: TGCGCCAGCGCAAGAGGGACTAGCGGGAATAACGGGGAGCTGTTTTTT.

This clonotype was counted between two and nine times. The CDR3 region has the DNA TGTGCCAGCAGCTTATTTGGCCACTCCAATGAGCAGTTCTTC. Its protein product is CASSLFGHSNEQFF. The V call is TRBV7-3, the J call TRBJ2-1; no firm D call. There are 14 residues in the CDR3. Trimming cost V 2 bases and J 6 bases, with 11 bases left between them. Germline CDR1 reads SGHTA; CDR2 reads FQGTGA.

This clonotype was counted ten times or more. The gene calls are TRBV5-1 and TRBJ1-1; tentative D call: TRBD1 (5 bases). Germline loops: CDR1 SGHRS, CDR2 YFSETQ. The V and J ends lost 4 bases and 3 bases respectively, with 10 bases between them. CDR3 size: 13 residues. The CDR3 protein is CASSHRDYTEAFF. The CDR3 DNA follows: TGCGCCAGCAGCCACCGGGACTACACTGAAGCTTTCTTT.

This clonotype was found many times. The chain recombines TRBV29-1 with TRBJ1-2; D is unresolved. The CDR3 length is 11 residues. V lost 4 bases to trimming and J lost 4 bases, with 7 bases between them. Germline CDR1 SQVTM, CDR2 ANQGSEA. CDR3 sequence reads: CSVGRTYGYTF. Here the CDR3 DNA reads TGCAGCGTTGGACGGACCTATGGCTACACCTTC.

A few counts support this clonotype. The chain recombines TRBV5-6 with TRBJ2-7, with 7 bases identical to TRBD1. Germline V gives CDR1 SGHDT, CDR2 YYEEEE. The CDR3 totals 15 residues. V lost 0 bases to trimming and J lost 2 bases; unmatched junction nucleotides: 5. Written as DNA, the CDR3 is TGTGCCAGCAGCTTGGTAGACAGGGAAGCCTACGAGCAGTACTTC. Translated, it gives CASSLVDREAYEQYF.

This clonotype has a count of ten or more. The rearrangement joins TRBV6-1 to TRBJ1-6, with TRBD1 matching 9 bases. The CDR3 contains 17 residues. The V gene end was trimmed by 7 bases and the J gene end by 6 bases; junction bases not matched to a gene: 13. Germline CDR1 MNHNS, CDR2 SASEGT. The CDR3: CASTQSSGTGPNSPLHF. The DNA for the CDR3 is TGTGCCAGCACCCAATCGTCGGGGACAGGGCCTAATTCACCCCTCCACTTT.

Only a few counts were recorded for this clonotype. The J gene is TRBJ2-5, the V gene TRBV11-2; D gene unclear. This CDR3 contains 13 residues. Germline values: CDR1 SGHAT, CDR2 FQNNGV. V was trimmed by 5 bases and J by 5 bases, leaving 12 bases between them. The CDR3 reads CASSRGVLETQYF. The CDR3 bases are TGTGCCAGCAGCCGAGGAGTTTTGGAGACCCAGTACTTC.

V is TRBV7-8 and J is TRBJ2-7, with 13 positions matching TRBD2. The CDR3 is 17 amino acids. Unmatched junction bases numbered 9, after V lost 2 bases and J lost 5 bases. The germline gives CDR1 SGHVS, CDR2 FQNEAQ. The CDR3 sequence is CASSLHGLAGEGHEQYF. DNA of the CDR3: TGTGCCAGCAGCTTACACGGACTAGCGGGAGAGGGCCACGAGCAGTACTTC.

This clonotype was picked up a small number of times. The chain has TRBV6-1 and TRBJ2-5; D is undetermined. CDR3 length equals 13 residues. Germline-derived CDR1 and CDR2 are MNHNS and SASEGT. Trimming removed 7 bases at V and 5 bases at J, with 14 bases between. The CDR3 DNA sequence: TGTGCCAGCAAAACGGGTGATTGGGAGACCCAGTACTTC. This codes for CASKTGDWETQYF.

This clonotype was seen ten or more times. This chain connects TRBV12-3 or TRBV12-4 to TRBJ2-7; 8 nucleotides agree with TRBD2. The J segment lost 4 bases and the V segment lost 7 bases, leaving 9 bases of the junction unmatched. This CDR3 has 14 amino acids. The CDR3 protein is CASNQGSGSYEQYF. In DNA form, the CDR3 reads TGTGCCAGCAACCAAGGGAGCGGGAGTTACGAGCAGTACTTC.

Ten or more counts support this clonotype. The rearrangement uses TRBV7-3 and TRBJ2-2, with D perhaps TRBD2 (6 bases). The germline V and J ends were trimmed by 0 bases and 10 bases, with 15 bases remaining between them. Germline V CDR1 and CDR2: SGHTA, FQGTGA. This CDR3 region has 15 residues. CDR3 protein: CASSLTMGVAEELFF. DNA of the CDR3: TGTGCCAGCAGCTTAACGATGGGAGTAGCGGAGGAGCTGTTTTTT. Full variable domain (rest looked up from reference TRBV7-3 and TRBJ2-2): GAGVSQTPSNKVTEKGKYVELRCDPISGHTALYWYRQSLGQGPEFLIYFQGTGAADDSGLPNDRFFAVRPEGSVSTLKIQRTERGDSAVYLCASSLTMGVAEELFFGEGSRLTVL.

In its sample, this clonotype was seen many times. This chain links TRBV24-1 with TRBJ2-7, with 7 bases matching TRBD1. The trim removed 4 bases at V and 0 bases at J, leaving 5 bases unmatched. The CDR3 is made up of 15 amino acids. Germline CDR1 KGHDR, CDR2 SFDVKD. The CDR3 bases are TGTGCCACCAGTGAGGCTGGACAGGACTCCTACGAGCAGTACTTC. Encoded protein: CATSEAGQDSYEQYF.

This clonotype was seen many times. The genes are TRBV12-3 or TRBV12-4 and TRBJ2-1; no clear D gene. Between the trimmed V and J ends, which lost 2 bases and 5 bases, there was a span of 7 bases. This CDR3 is built from 13 residues. The CDR3: CASSLFSNNEQFF. CDR3 sequence (DNA): TGTGCCAGCAGTTTATTTTCCAACAATGAGCAGTTCTTC.

This clonotype was seen at least ten times. The chain employs TRBV5-1 and TRBJ2-3; 7 positions match TRBD2. CDR3 length equals 17 residues. Germline assignment: CDR1 SGHRS and CDR2 YFSETQ. The trim removed 3 bases at V and 0 bases at J, leaving 10 bases unmatched. This chain's CDR3 is CASSSSILAESTDTQYF. The CDR3 DNA reads as TGCGCCAGCAGCTCCTCTATCCTAGCGGAGAGCACAGATACGCAGTATTTT.

This clonotype was observed at least ten times. The CDR3 loop reads CAASRAAPSYNEQFF. As DNA, the CDR3 is TGTGCCGCCAGCCGTGCGGCGCCCTCCTACAATGAGCAGTTCTTC. The chain uses TRBV28 and TRBJ2-1; D call uncertain. Trimming left V 11 bases short and J 0 bases short, with 17 bases between. CDR3 length: 15 amino acids. The germline V gene has CDR1 MDHEN and CDR2 SYDVKM.

This chain links TRBV5-1 with TRBJ2-1, with a weak D call TRBD2 (5 bases). The V end lost 7 bases, the J end lost 7 bases, and 15 bases lay between the germline ends. The CDR3 length is 13 residues. Germline V gives CDR1 SGHRS, CDR2 YFSETQ. Written as DNA, the CDR3 is TGCGCCAGCCGGGAATGGGCGACGAATGAGCAGTTCTTC. Its translation: CASREWATNEQFF.

The rearrangement links TRBV12-3 or TRBV12-4 to TRBJ2-7, with D maybe TRBD2 (5 bases). CDR3 size: 14 residues. Trimming took 7 bases from V and 2 from J, leaving 15 bases between them. The CDR3 region is CASTSDSAAYEQYF. CDR3 DNA sequence: TGTGCCAGCACCTCGGACTCCGCGGCCTACGAGCAGTACTTC.

This chain joins TRBV20-1 and TRBJ2-1; perhaps TRBD2 as D (6 bases). The CDR3 has 11 amino acids. Trimming pared 6 bases from V and 7 bases from J, leaving 10 bases between. Germline-derived CDR1 and CDR2 are DFQATT and SNEGSKA (reference sequence). Here the CDR3 reads CSALLANEQFF. For the CDR3, the DNA is TGCAGTGCCCTTCTAGCGAATGAGCAGTTCTTC.

This clonotype appeared many times. The chain recombines TRBV10-3 with TRBJ2-5, with 12 nucleotides matching TRBD2. CDR3 size: 15 residues. With V trimmed by 6 bases and J by 2 bases, 4 bases remained unmatched. Germline lookup yields CDR1 ENHRY and CDR2 SYGVKD. The CDR3 spells CAISRTSGRQETQYF. CDR3 nucleotide sequence: TGTGCCATCAGCAGAACTAGCGGGAGGCAAGAGACCCAGTACTTC.